This T cell receptor beta chain was identified in a study of T cell responses to AZD1222 COVID-19 vaccine. Sequencing used immunoSEQ multiplex PCR; TCRdb keeps in-frame clones, though not all of them. The repertoire holds about 120,000 clones, with roughly 85% as singletons. This receptor was obtained from an adult in good health. The input for sequencing was peripheral blood, taken on day 0 of AZD1222 vaccination.

The CDR3 here is CASSLLNNEGYTF. CDR3 sequence (DNA): TGTGCCAGCAGTTTATTGAACAACGAGGGCTACACCTTC. The chain combines TRBV28 with TRBJ1-2; D is unresolved. The CDR3 consists of 13 residues. With 1 base removed from V and 8 bases from J, the gap between germline ends came to 11 bases. Germline lookup yields CDR1 MDHEN and CDR2 SYDVKM.